This entry describes one T cell receptor (beta chain). Its antigen is currently unknown. The sample belongs to a study of T cells in Graves' hyperthyroidism and ophthalmopathy. Findings and limits, study-wide: Blood held most thyroid clonotypes expanded above 0.001 frequency.

Among the patients, aged 18 to 65, hyperthyroidism was newly diagnosed and had lasted under 2 months. Uncontrolled infection, other autoimmune disease, pregnancy or lactation led to exclusion. Amplification yielded TCR beta CDR3 regions, with RNA transcripts as the source. During a first-round RT-PCR of the TCR CDR3, the HTBI primer set was used. In TCRdb, the multiplex PCR reads were re-called with MiXCR into one record per CDR3 protein. The sample carries a few hundred thousand distinct CDR3 sequences, around 14% recorded once. The length of the CDR3 is 15 residues. Germline-derived CDR1 and CDR2 are SGDLS and YYNGEE. V lost 1 base to trimming and J lost 3 bases, with 13 bases between them.

Sequencing was done on a sample of blood. The chain employs TRBV9 and TRBJ1-2; D perhaps matches TRBD1 (6 bases). The clonotype originates from a woman in her late teens or twenties with Graves' hyperthyroidism. The CDR3 DNA is TGTGCCAGCAGCGTACGACAGGACACCTACTATGGCTACACCTTC. It encodes CASSVRQDTYYGYTF.